This T cell receptor (beta chain) was sequenced during a study of cytomegalovirus exposure and HLA in healthy donors. Study results and limitations: According to a later analysis, most TCR beta chains associated with CMV appeared HLA-restricted.

The PCR made use of 60 Vbeta and 13 Jbeta primers. Measured with immunoSEQ multiplex PCR; TCRdb has only the in-frame clones, and not every one. The sample has approximately 150,000 clones; 75% to 85% are singletons. The V and J ends lost 1 base and 4 bases respectively, with 12 bases between them. The germline V gene encodes CDR1 SGHKS and CDR2 YYEKEE (reference sequence). CDR3 length: 15 residues. On this clone: The target antigen is unknown.

The chain combines TRBV5-5 with TRBJ1-5; D perhaps matches TRBD1 (6 bases). Sequenced material: PBMCs. The TCR was taken from a man between 25 and 39 years old in good health and CMV-seropositive. CDR3 protein: CASSLYRVGNQPQHF. The DNA for the CDR3 is TGTGCCAGCAGCTTGTACAGGGTGGGGAATCAGCCCCAGCATTTT.